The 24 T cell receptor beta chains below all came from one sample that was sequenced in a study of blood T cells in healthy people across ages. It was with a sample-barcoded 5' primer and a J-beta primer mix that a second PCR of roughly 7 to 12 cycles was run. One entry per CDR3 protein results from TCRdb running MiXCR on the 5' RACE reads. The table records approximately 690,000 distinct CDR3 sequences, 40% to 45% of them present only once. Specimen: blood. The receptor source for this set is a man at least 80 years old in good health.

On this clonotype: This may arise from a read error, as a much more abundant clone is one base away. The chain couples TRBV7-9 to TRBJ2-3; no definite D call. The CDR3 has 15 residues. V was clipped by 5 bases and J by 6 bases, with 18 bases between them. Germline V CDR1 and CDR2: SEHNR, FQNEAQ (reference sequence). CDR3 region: CASSPTYSTRDTQYF. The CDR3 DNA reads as TGTGCCAGCAGCCCGACCTACTCCACACGGGATACGCAGTATTTT.

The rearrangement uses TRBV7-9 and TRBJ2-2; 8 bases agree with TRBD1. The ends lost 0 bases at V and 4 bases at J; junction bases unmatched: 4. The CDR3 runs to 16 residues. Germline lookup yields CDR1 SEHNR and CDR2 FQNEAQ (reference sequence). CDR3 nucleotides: TGTGCCAGCAGCTTAGCGAGGGACAGGATCACCGGGGAGCTGTTTTTT. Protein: CASSLARDRITGELFF.

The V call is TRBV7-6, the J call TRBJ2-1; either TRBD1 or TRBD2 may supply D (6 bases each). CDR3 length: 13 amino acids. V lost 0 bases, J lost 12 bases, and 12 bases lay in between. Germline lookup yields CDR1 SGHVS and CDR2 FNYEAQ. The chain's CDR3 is CASSLAGGSGQFF. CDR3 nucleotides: TGTGCCAGCAGCTTAGCAGGGGGGAGTGGGCAGTTCTTC.

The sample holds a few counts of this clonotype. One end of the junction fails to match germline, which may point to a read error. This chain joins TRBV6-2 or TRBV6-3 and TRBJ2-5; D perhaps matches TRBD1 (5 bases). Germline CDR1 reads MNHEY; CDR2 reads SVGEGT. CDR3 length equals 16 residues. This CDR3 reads CASSYGQGHLQEAQYF. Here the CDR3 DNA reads TGTGCCAGCAGTTACGGGCAGGGCCACTTGCAAGAGGCCCAGTACTTC.

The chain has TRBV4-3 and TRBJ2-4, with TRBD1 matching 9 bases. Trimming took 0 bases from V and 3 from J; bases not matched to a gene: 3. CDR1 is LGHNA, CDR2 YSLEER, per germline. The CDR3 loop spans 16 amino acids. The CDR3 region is CASSQERQGVKNIQYF. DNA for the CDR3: TGCGCCAGCAGCCAAGAACGACAGGGGGTCAAAAACATTCAGTACTTC.

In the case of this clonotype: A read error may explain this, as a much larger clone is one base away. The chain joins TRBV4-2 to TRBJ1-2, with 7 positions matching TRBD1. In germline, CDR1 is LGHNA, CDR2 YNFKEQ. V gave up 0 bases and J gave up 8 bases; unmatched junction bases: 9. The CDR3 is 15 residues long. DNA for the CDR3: TGTGCCAGCAGCCAAGAGGCGAGACAGGGCGCGGGCTACACCTTC. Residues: CASSQEARQGAGYTF.

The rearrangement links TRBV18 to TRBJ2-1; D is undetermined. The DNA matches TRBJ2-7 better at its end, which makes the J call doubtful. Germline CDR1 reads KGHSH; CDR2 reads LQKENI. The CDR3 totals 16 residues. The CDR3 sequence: CASSPRPSSSYNEQYF. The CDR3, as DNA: TGTGCCAGCTCACCTCGACCTTCGAGCTCCTACAATGAGCAGTACTTC.

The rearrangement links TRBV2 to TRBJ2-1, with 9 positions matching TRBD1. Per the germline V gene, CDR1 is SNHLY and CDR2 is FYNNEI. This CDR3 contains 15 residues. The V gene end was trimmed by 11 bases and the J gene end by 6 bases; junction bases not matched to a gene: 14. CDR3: CARSRDRAALNEQFF. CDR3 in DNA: TGTGCCCGATCCCGGGACAGGGCAGCGCTCAATGAGCAGTTCTTC.

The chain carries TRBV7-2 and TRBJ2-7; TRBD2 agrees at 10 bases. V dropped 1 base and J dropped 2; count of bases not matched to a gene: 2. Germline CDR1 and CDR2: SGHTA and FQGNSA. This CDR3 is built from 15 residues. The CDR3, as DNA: TGTGCCAGCAGCTTAGATAGCGGGGGGCCCTACGAGCAGTACTTC. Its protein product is CASSLDSGGPYEQYF. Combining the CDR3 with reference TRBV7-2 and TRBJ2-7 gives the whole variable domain GAGVSQSPSNKVTEKGKDVELRCDPISGHTALYWYRQSLGQGLEFLIYFQGNSAPDKSGLPSDRFSAERTGGSVSTLTIQRTQQEDSAVYLCASSLDSGGPYEQYFGPGTRLTVT.

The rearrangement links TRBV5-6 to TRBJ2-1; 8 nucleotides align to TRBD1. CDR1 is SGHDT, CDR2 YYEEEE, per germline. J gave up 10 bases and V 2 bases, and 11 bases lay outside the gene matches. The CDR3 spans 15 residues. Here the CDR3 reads CASSFETGAPGEQFF. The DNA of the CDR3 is TGTGCCAGCAGCTTCGAGACAGGGGCTCCGGGGGAGCAGTTCTTC.

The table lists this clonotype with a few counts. CDR3: CASSFARSGRTSHFYNEQFF. CDR3 nucleotides: TGCGCCAGCAGCTTTGCGCGTAGCGGGAGAACCTCTCACTTCTACAATGAGCAGTTCTTC. The chain links TRBV5-1 to TRBJ2-1; TRBD2 agrees at 9 bases. The V and J ends lost 2 bases and 3 bases, in that order; junction bases with no gene match: 18. Germline values: CDR1 SGHRS, CDR2 YFSETQ. The CDR3 sequence is 20 residues long.

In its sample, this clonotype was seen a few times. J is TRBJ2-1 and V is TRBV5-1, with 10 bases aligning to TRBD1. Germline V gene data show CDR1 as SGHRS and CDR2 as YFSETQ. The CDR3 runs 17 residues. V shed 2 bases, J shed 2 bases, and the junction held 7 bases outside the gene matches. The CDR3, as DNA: TGCGCCAGCAGCTTCGACAGGGGGCCCCCCCCCTACAATGAGCAGTTCTTC. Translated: CASSFDRGPPPYNEQFF.

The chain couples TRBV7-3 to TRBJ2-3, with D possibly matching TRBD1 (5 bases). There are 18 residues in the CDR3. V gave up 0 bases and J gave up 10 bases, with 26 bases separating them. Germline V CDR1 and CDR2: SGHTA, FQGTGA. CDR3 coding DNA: TGTGCCAGCAGCTTAACCGGAACAGGAACCGGACCGGCTAGTGCGCAGTATTTT. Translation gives CASSLTGTGTGPASAQYF.

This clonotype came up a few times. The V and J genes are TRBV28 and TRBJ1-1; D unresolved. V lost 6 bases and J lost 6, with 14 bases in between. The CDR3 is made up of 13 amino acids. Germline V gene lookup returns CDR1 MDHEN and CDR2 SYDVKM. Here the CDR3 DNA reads TGTGCCAGCAGGAAGTCCATGGATTCTGAAGCTTTCTTT. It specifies CASRKSMDSEAFF.

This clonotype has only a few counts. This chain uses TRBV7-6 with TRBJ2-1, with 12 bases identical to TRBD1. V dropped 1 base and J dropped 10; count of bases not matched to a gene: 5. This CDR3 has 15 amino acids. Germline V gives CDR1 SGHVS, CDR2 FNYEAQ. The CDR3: CASSLGGTGGREQFF. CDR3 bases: TGTGCCAGCAGCTTAGGGGGGACAGGGGGCCGGGAGCAGTTCTTC.

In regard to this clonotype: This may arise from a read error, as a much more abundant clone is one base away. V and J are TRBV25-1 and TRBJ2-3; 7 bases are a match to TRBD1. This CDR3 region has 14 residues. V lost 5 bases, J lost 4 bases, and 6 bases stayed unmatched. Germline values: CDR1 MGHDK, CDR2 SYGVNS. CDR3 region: CASSTGDGADTQYF. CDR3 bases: TGTGCCAGCAGTACAGGGGATGGTGCAGATACGCAGTATTTT.

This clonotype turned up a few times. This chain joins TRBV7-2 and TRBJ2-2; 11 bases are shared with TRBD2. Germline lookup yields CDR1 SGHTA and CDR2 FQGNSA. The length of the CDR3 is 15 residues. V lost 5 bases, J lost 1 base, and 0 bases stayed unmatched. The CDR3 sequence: CASSGLAGNTGELFF. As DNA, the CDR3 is TGTGCCAGCAGCGGACTAGCGGGGAACACCGGGGAGCTGTTTTTT.

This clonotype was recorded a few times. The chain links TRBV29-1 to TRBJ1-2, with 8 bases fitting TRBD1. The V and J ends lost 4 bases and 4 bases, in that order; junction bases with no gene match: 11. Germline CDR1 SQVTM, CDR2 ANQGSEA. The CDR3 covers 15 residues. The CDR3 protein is CSVAGVDRASYGYTF. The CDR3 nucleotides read TGCAGCGTTGCGGGAGTGGACAGGGCCTCCTATGGCTACACCTTC.

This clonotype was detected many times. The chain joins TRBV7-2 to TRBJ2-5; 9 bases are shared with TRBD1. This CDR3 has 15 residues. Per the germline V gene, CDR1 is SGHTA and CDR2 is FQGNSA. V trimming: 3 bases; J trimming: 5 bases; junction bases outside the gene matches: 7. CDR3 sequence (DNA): TGTGCCAGCAGCTTGTCCGGGACAGGGCACGAGACCCAGTACTTC. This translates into CASSLSGTGHETQYF.

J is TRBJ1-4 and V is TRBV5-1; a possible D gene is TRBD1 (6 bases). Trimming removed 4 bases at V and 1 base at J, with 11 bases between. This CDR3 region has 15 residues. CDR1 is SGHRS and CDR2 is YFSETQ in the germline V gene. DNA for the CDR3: TGCGCCAGCAGCGCCGAGACAGGAACTAATGAAAAACTGTTTTTT. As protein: CASSAETGTNEKLFF. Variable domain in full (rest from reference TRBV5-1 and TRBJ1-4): KAGVTQTPRYLIKTRGQQVTLSCSPISGHRSVSWYQQTPGQGLQFLFEYFSETQRNKGNFPGRFSGRQFSNSRSEMNVSTLELGDSALYLCASSAETGTNEKLFFGSGTQLSVL.

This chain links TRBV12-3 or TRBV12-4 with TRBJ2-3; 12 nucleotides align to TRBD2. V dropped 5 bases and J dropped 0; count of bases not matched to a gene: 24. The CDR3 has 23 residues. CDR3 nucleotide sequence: TGTGCCAGCAGTCCCATTCGCCTAGCGGGGGGGTCAGTCGCTGACTCTAGCACAGATACGCAGTATTTT. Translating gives CASSPIRLAGGSVADSSTDTQYF.

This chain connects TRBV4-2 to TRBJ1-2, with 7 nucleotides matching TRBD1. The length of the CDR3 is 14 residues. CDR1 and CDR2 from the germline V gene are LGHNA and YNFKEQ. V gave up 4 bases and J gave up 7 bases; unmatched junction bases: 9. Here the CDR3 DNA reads TGTGCCAGCAGCCTCGAAGGCACAGGGGTTGGCTACACCTTC. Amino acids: CASSLEGTGVGYTF.

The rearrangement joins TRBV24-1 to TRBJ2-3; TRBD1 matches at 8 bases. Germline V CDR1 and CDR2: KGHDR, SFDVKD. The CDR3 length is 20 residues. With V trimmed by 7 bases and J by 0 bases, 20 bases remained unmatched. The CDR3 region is CATRDPDRAKARTSTDTQYF. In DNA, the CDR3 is TGTGCCACCAGGGACCCGGACAGGGCAAAGGCCCGAACTAGCACAGATACGCAGTATTTT.

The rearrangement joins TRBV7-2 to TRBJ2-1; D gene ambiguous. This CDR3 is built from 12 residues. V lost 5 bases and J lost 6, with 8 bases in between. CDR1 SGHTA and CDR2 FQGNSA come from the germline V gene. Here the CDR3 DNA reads TGTGCCAGCAGCCCTCTCTCCAATGAGCAGTTCTTC. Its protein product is CASSPLSNEQFF. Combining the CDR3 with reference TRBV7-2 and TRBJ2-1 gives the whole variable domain GAGVSQSPSNKVTEKGKDVELRCDPISGHTALYWYRQSLGQGLEFLIYFQGNSAPDKSGLPSDRFSAERTGGSVSTLTIQRTQQEDSAVYLCASSPLSNEQFFGPGTRLTVL.